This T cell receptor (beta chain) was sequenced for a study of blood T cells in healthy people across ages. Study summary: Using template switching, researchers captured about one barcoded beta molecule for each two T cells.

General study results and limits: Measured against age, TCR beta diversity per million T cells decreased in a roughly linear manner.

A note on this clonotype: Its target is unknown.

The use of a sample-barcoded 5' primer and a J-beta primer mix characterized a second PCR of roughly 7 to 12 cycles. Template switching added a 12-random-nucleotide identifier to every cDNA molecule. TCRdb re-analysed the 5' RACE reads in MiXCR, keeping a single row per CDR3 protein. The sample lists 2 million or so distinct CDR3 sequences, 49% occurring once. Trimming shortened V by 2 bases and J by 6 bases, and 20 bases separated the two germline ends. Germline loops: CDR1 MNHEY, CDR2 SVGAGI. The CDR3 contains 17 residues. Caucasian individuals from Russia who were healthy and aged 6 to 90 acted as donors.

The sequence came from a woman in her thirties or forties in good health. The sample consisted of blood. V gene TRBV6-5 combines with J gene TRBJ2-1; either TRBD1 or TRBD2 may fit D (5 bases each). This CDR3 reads CASSYLGTARPGNEQFF. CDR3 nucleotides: TGTGCCAGCAGTTACCTCGGGACGGCCCGTCCGGGCAATGAGCAGTTCTTC.